This T cell receptor (beta chain) originates from a study of CD8 T cells in Susac syndrome. This CDR3 comprises 11 residues. Germline CDR1 reads SQVTM; CDR2 reads ANQGSEA. V lost 6 bases to trimming and J lost 7 bases, with 11 bases between them. cDNA came from about 0.51 to 1 ug RNA primed by random hexamers. One entry per CDR3 protein results from TCRdb running MiXCR on the immunoSEQ multiplex PCR reads. This table has 95,000 to 150,000 distinct CDR3 sequences, roughly 94% appearing once. The sample taken for sequencing was CD8+ T cells from PBMCs. The source of this sequence is a human donor with Susac syndrome. This sequence joins TRBV29-1 and TRBJ2-3; D may be TRBD2 (5 bases). The CDR3 DNA is TGCAGCGTCCTAACTAGGAATACGCAGTATTTT. It specifies CSVLTRNTQYF.